The sequence of this T cell receptor beta chain was determined in a study of blood T cell repertoires in COVID-19. Turning to the study itself: Whether acute or convalescent, the COVID-19 samples came from the United States, Italy and Spain. Sources were T cells, B-cell-depleted T cells, or PBMCs; the material itself was cDNA or gDNA.

CDR1 ENHRY and CDR2 SYGVKD come from the germline V gene. With 5 bases removed from V and 0 bases from J, the gap between germline ends came to 7 bases. This CDR3 has 14 amino acids. Original processing methods: Reference gene primer amplification gave nucleated cell count estimates. Assay used: immunoSEQ multiplex PCR; TCRdb lists only in-frame clones, some missing. That table supplies the V and J calls and clone size; D and trimming were determined from the DNA. The sample lists about 160,000 clones, roughly 80% occurring once. The sequence was collected from a man in his sixties or seventies with acute or convalescent COVID-19. V is TRBV10-3 and J is TRBJ1-4, with D unclear. The specimen sequenced was peripheral blood. The CDR3 is CAISQQSTNEKLFF. For the CDR3, the DNA is TGTGCCATCAGTCAACAGTCAACTAATGAAAAACTGTTTTTT.